Listed below are T cell receptor beta chains from one sample, sequenced in a study of shared clonotypes between healthy human individuals. Method: immunoSEQ multiplex PCR; TCRdb's copy keeps in-frame clones and lacks some. The sample carries under 650,000 clones, 90% to 97% recorded once. Sequencing was done on a sample of naive CD4+ T cells sorted from blood. The origin of the receptors is a woman younger than 45 in good health. Both conserved end residues are part of each CDR3. A D gene is named only where the DNA matches it firmly. Rows may omit the clone size; those that give it use once, few, many or a size class.

V	J	D	length	size	DNA	CDR3
TRBV11-2	TRBJ2-6	-	17	-	TGTGCCAGCAGCTTAGATCAGGGGCAGGCAGGGGCCAACGTCCTGACTTTC	CASSLDQGQAGANVLTF
TRBV11-2	TRBJ1-2	TRBD1	14	once	TGTGCCAGCAGCCGGACGGGACAGGTATATGGCTACACCTTC	CASSRTGQVYGYTF
TRBV2	TRBJ1-1	-	17	-	TGTGCCAGCAGTGCCCCAGGTAGGCTGGTCCTGAACACTGAAGCTTTCTTT	CASSAPGRLVLNTEAFF
TRBV27	TRBJ2-3	-	14	-	TGTGCCAGCAGATTAGGGACTCACACAGATACGCAGTATTTT	CASRLGTHTDTQYF
TRBV27	TRBJ1-2	TRBD1	15	once	TGTGCCAGCAGTTCCGGACAGGGAGATTCCTATGGCTACACCTTC	CASSSGQGDSYGYTF
TRBV28	TRBJ1-2	TRBD1	14	once	TGTGCCAGCAGTTCGTCCGGGACAGGGCCTGGCTACACCTTC	CASSSSGTGPGYTF
TRBV18	TRBJ1-1	-	13	-	TGTGCCAGCTCACCAGCTCAGAACACTGAAGCTTTCTTT	CASSPAQNTEAFF
TRBV27	TRBJ1-2	-	13	-	TGTGCCATTGCCGGGGGGTACTGGGGTGGCTACACCTTC	CAIAGGYWGGYTF
TRBV28	TRBJ1-1	-	16	-	TGTGCCAGCAGTTTATGGGCAGGCCTCAAAATCGCTGAAGCTTTCTTT	CASSLWAGLKIAEAFF
TRBV7-7	TRBJ2-1	-	17	-	TGTGCCAGCAGCCTACTCACTGGCGGGCACTCCTACAATGAGCAGTTCTTC	CASSLLTGGHSYNEQFF
TRBV28	TRBJ2-7	TRBD2	18	-	TGTGCCAGCAGTTTGGCCTCGGGACTAGCCAGTTTAAGGGGGGAGCAGTACTTC	CASSLASGLASLRGEQYF
TRBV7-9	TRBJ2-7	-	12	-	TGTGCCAGCAGTTCGTGGGGCTACGAGCAGTACTTC	CASSSWGYEQYF
TRBV11-3	TRBJ2-2	-	19	-	TGTGCCAGCAGCTTATACCCGCGACGGAGGGGGATGGAAGTCGGGGAGCTGTTTTTT	CASSLYPRRRGMEVGELFF
TRBV27	TRBJ2-7	-	13	-	TGTGCCAGCAGTTTAGGGTTTTCGAGCGAGCAGTACTTC	CASSLGFSSEQYF
TRBV10-3	TRBJ1-2	-	14	-	TGTGCCATCAGTGATAAAGATGAGGTTCGTGGCTACACCTTC	CAISDKDEVRGYTF
TRBV11-2	TRBJ1-3	-	14	-	TGTGCCAGCAGTCCTATGACAGCTGGAAACACCATATATTTT	CASSPMTAGNTIYF
TRBV28	TRBJ2-7	-	13	-	TGTGCCCTCTCCCCCTCGCAGAACTACGAGCAGTACTTC	CALSPSQNYEQYF
TRBV5-4	TRBJ2-7	TRBD2	15	-	TGTGCCAGCAGCCAAGGACTAGCGGGAGTCTACGAGCAGTACTTC	CASSQGLAGVYEQYF
TRBV5-1	TRBJ1-4	-	14	-	TGCGCCAGCAGATCCAGGGGTGGTAGTGAAAAACTGTTTTTT	CASRSRGGSEKLFF
TRBV6-1	TRBJ2-2	-	14	-	TGTGCCACCGGGACGGGAGCGAACACCGGGGAGCTGTTTTTT	CATGTGANTGELFF
TRBV28	TRBJ1-4	TRBD1	13	-	TGTGCCAGCAGGGGACAGGGGAATGAAAAACTGTTTTTT	CASRGQGNEKLFF
TRBV25-1	TRBJ2-7	TRBD1	17	-	TGTGCCAGCAGTGAACGCAACCCCTCAGACAGGGGCGGCGAGCAGTACTTC	CASSERNPSDRGGEQYF
TRBV28	TRBJ1-4	TRBD1	14	-	TGTGCCAGCGGCTTGGACAGGGAGGGGGAAAAACTGTTTTTT	CASGLDREGEKLFF
TRBV18	TRBJ2-3	-	17	-	TGTGCCAGCTCACCAAACCCAACAGGGTTGGGGACAGATACGCAGTATTTT	CASSPNPTGLGTDTQYF
TRBV23-1	TRBJ1-4	-	16	-	TGCGCCAGCAGTCAATCGTGGGACGTAACTAATGAAAAACTGTTTTTT	CASSQSWDVTNEKLFF
TRBV7-9	TRBJ1-1	-	12	-	TGTGCCAGCAGCCGGGACGGCAATGAAGCTTTCTTT	CASSRDGNEAFF
TRBV6-5	TRBJ1-3	-	16	-	TGTGCCAGCAGTTACTCTCCTGATACCTCTGGAAACACCATATATTTT	CASSYSPDTSGNTIYF
TRBV6-5	TRBJ2-2	-	15	once	TGTGCCAGCAGTTACTGGCAGGGAAACACCGGGGAGCTGTTTTTT	CASSYWQGNTGELFF
TRBV28	TRBJ2-7	TRBD2	15	-	TGTGCCAGCAGACGGACTAGCGGGAGGGCCTTTGAGCAGTACTTC	CASRRTSGRAFEQYF
TRBV28	TRBJ2-7	TRBD2	18	-	TGTGCCAGCAGTACCTCCTCAATTACTAGCGGATCCTCCTACGAGCAGTACTTC	CASSTSSITSGSSYEQYF
TRBV11-2	TRBJ2-5	TRBD1	14	-	TGTGCCAGCAGCTTACCCGGGACAGAAGAGACCCAGTACTTC	CASSLPGTEETQYF
TRBV19	TRBJ2-3	-	11	-	TGTGCCAGTAGTATCGGCGATACGCAGTATTTT	CASSIGDTQYF
TRBV29-1	TRBJ2-1	-	12	-	TGCAGCGTTGCTCAGCCTAGGAATGAGCAGTTCTTC	CSVAQPRNEQFF
TRBV6-6	TRBJ1-5	-	15	-	TGTGCCAGCAACCCTGCCGGGCAAAGCAATCAGCCCCAGCATTTT	CASNPAGQSNQPQHF
TRBV5-1	TRBJ2-4	TRBD2	18	-	TGCGCCAGCACCCAGGGACTAGCGGGACCCCTAGCCAAAAACATTCAGTACTTC	CASTQGLAGPLAKNIQYF
TRBV7-9	TRBJ1-3	TRBD1	16	few	TGTGCCAGCAGCCATTATCCGGGACAGGGGGCGAACACCATATATTTT	CASSHYPGQGANTIYF
TRBV5-1	TRBJ2-7	TRBD1	17	-	TGCGCCAGCAGCTTGGCATTACGCCGGGACAGAAACTACGAGCAGTACTTC	CASSLALRRDRNYEQYF
TRBV6-5	TRBJ2-5	-	15	-	TGTGCCAGCAGTTCCCACTCGCAGGGCCGGGAGACCCAGTACTTC	CASSSHSQGRETQYF
TRBV5-1	TRBJ2-5	-	14	-	TGCGCCAGCAGCTTCAGCGCCTCCGACGGGGAGCAGTACTTC	CASSFSASDGEQYF
TRBV28	TRBJ2-3	TRBD2	14	-	TGTGCCGGCGGGACTAGCGGGAGGGGAGATACGCAGTATTTT	CAGGTSGRGDTQYF
TRBV18	TRBJ2-7	-	13	-	TGTGCCAGCTCACCAGAGACAGGTTACGAGCAGTACTTC	CASSPETGYEQYF
TRBV6-1	TRBJ2-5	TRBD1	14	-	TGTGCCAGCAGTGTAGGGACAGGACCGGAGACCCAGTACTTC	CASSVGTGPETQYF
TRBV9	TRBJ2-5	TRBD1	14	-	TGTGCCAGCAGCCCGACGTTACAGGGGGGTGAGCAGTACTTC	CASSPTLQGGEQYF
TRBV5-4	TRBJ2-7	-	16	-	TGTGCCAGCAGCTCGCAATTGACAGGTATGCAGGGGGAGCAGTACTTC	CASSSQLTGMQGEQYF
TRBV19	TRBJ2-6	-	16	-	TGTGCCAGTAGTTTCATAATCTCCTCTGGGGCCAACGTCCTGACTTTC	CASSFIISSGANVLTF
TRBV14	TRBJ2-1	TRBD2	17	-	TGTGCCAGCAGCCAAAGCGCCACTAGCGGGATTACCGATGAGCAGTTCTTC	CASSQSATSGITDEQFF
TRBV6-5	TRBJ1-2	-	15	-	TGTGCCAGCGGGAGCTTAGCCTCCCCCAACTATGGCTACACCTTC	CASGSLASPNYGYTF
TRBV6-1	TRBJ2-7	TRBD2	17	once	TGTGCCAGCAGTGAAATCCCCGGGACTAGCGGGAGCTACGAGCAGTACTTC	CASSEIPGTSGSYEQYF
TRBV6-1	TRBJ1-2	-	13	-	TGTGCCAGCAGGCTGGACTGGGTCTATGGCTACACCTTC	CASRLDWVYGYTF
TRBV5-4	TRBJ2-2	TRBD1	16	-	TGTGCCAGCAGCTTGGCAGGGACAGGTACGACCGGGGAGCTGTTTTTT	CASSLAGTGTTGELFF
TRBV19	TRBJ1-4	-	13	-	TGTGCCAGTAGTAACCGGGAGGGTGAAAAACTGTTTTTT	CASSNREGEKLFF
TRBV28	TRBJ2-2	TRBD1	15	-	TGTGCCAGCACCCGAGGACAGGGGGCGGCCGGGGAGCTGTTTTTT	CASTRGQGAAGELFF
TRBV27	TRBJ2-7	TRBD1	13	few	TGTGCCAGCAGTTTAGTACAGGGGTACGAGCAGTACTTC	CASSLVQGYEQYF
TRBV5-1	TRBJ1-2	-	14	-	TGCGCCAGCAGCTTTAGTGGGGATAACTATGGCTACACCTTC	CASSFSGDNYGYTF
TRBV19	TRBJ2-1	-	14	-	TGTGCCAGTACTCGGCAGGGGCAATTAGATGAGCAGTTCTTC	CASTRQGQLDEQFF
TRBV5-4	TRBJ2-3	TRBD2	17	-	TGTGCCAGCAGCTTCCCGTTAGCGGGAGTCAGCACAGATACGCAGTATTTT	CASSFPLAGVSTDTQYF
TRBV28	TRBJ1-4	-	15	-	TGTGCCAGCAGTGCGTCCGGGGCAACTAATGAAAAACTGTTTTTT	CASSASGATNEKLFF
TRBV28	TRBJ2-7	-	14	-	TGTGCCAGCAGTCCCGGGACGGTTACCTACGAGCAGTACTTC	CASSPGTVTYEQYF
TRBV30	TRBJ2-7	TRBD1	16	-	TGTGCCTGGAGCAAGAAACGACAGGGGACGTACTACGAGCAGTACTTC	CAWSKKRQGTYYEQYF
TRBV28	TRBJ1-2	-	11	-	TGTGCCAGCAGTACAGGGTATGGCTACACCTTC	CASSTGYGYTF